Below are 5 T cell receptor beta chains sequenced from a single sample in a study of early T cells in non-severe SARS-CoV-2 infection. TCRdb used MiXCR to reprocess the 5' RACE reads, holding one entry per CDR3 protein. Of more than 60,000 distinct CDR3 sequences listed, more than 10% are singletons. Sequenced material: whole blood, taken at baseline. The origin of the receptors is an adult who was a healthcare worker with PCR-confirmed SARS-CoV-2 infection or an uninfected control (not recorded which). The donor label of this sample is uncertain.

In its sample, this clonotype was seen many times. The chain joins TRBV18 to TRBJ1-1; the D gene is possibly TRBD1 (6 bases). CDR1 is KGHSH and CDR2 is LQKENI in the germline V gene. CDR3 length: 14 amino acids. V was cut by 5 bases and J by 1 base, with 11 bases left in between. The CDR3 DNA sequence: TGTGCCAGCTCAGTGGGACACCCGAACACTGAAGCTTTCTTT. Amino acids: CASSVGHPNTEAFF.

The chain is built from TRBV24-1 and TRBJ2-1, with D possibly TRBD2 on 5 matching bases. Germline CDR1 is KGHDR and CDR2 is SFDVKD. Trimming pared 0 bases from V and 6 bases from J, leaving 8 bases between. CDR3 length equals 14 residues. Here the CDR3 reads CATSDLRRVNEQFF. CDR3 DNA: TGTGCCACCAGTGATTTGCGGCGGGTCAATGAGCAGTTCTTC.

This sequence joins TRBV29-1 and TRBJ2-1; 9 nucleotides agree with TRBD2. V shed 8 bases and J 1 base; nucleotides not matched to a gene: 21. This CDR3 region has 19 residues. The germline gives CDR1 SQVTM, CDR2 ANQGSEA. The CDR3 spells CSSRRLAGATLGSYNEQFF. In nucleotides, the CDR3 is TGCAGCTCACGAAGGTTAGCGGGGGCGACTCTTGGTTCCTACAATGAGCAGTTCTTC.

The V gene is TRBV5-1, the J gene TRBJ2-3, with 7 bases fitting TRBD1. V lost 1 base, J lost 3 bases, and 5 bases stayed unmatched. The CDR3 contains 15 residues. Germline-derived CDR1 and CDR2 are SGHRS and YFSETQ. CDR3 residues: CASSLTGAGTDTQYF. The CDR3 nucleotides are TGCGCCAGCAGCTTGACAGGGGCCGGGACAGATACGCAGTATTTT.

This clonotype has a count of ten or more. The V gene is TRBV2, the J gene TRBJ2-2; D not certain. This CDR3 region has 13 residues. V was cut by 1 base and J by 7 bases, with 7 bases left in between. Germline CDR1 SNHLY, CDR2 FYNNEI. The CDR3 DNA reads TGTGCCAGCAGTGAAGGACCTTACGGGGAGCTGTTTTTT. Its translation: CASSEGPYGELFF.